These 26 T cell receptor beta chains were all obtained from the same sample, sequenced in a study of blood T cells in healthy people across ages (dated by TCRdb to 2015 to 2017). Library prep was done by 5' RACE. Sequencing relied on an Illumina HiSeq 2500. A second about 7 to 11 cycle PCR used a sample-barcoded 5' primer and a J-beta primer mix. Through fastp at Q25 and MiXCR, TCRdb rebuilt clones from the public reads, retaining in-frame beta chains. Each CDR3 protein appears once, grouped with its most common genes and DNA. This sample gives about 650,000 distinct CDR3 sequences in total; approximately 29% of them show up just once. Approximately 15% of the sample is taken by the ten largest. The material sequenced was blood. Receptors originate from a woman aged 80 or over in good health. Donor details come from another sample of the same person, matched by shared clones.

This clonotype was seen ten or more times. This rearrangement joins TRBV27 to TRBJ2-7, with 9 nucleotides matching TRBD1. Germline loops: CDR1 MNHEY, CDR2 SMNVEV (reference sequence). The CDR3 runs 16 residues. V dropped 8 bases and J dropped 6; count of bases not matched to a gene: 17. The CDR3: CASSRRVGTGFGEQYF. For the CDR3, the DNA is TGTGCCAGCTCACGCAGGGTGGGGACAGGGTTCGGCGAGCAGTACTTC.

This clonotype was observed at least ten times. The J gene is TRBJ1-1, the V gene TRBV15; no firm D call. The V and J ends lost 5 bases and 0 bases respectively, with 16 bases between them. The length of the CDR3 is 16 residues. Germline loops: CDR1 LNHNV, CDR2 YYDKDF (reference sequence). DNA for the CDR3: TGTGCCACCAGCCAGGCGCCCCAGCTCATGAACACTGAAGCTTTCTTT. Residues: CATSQAPQLMNTEAFF.

This clonotype was detected many times. The chain recombines TRBV5-1 with TRBJ2-6; 8 nucleotides line up with TRBD1. The V gene end was trimmed by 0 bases and the J gene end by 4 bases; junction bases not matched to a gene: 12. The germline V gene encodes CDR1 SGHRS and CDR2 YFSETQ. This CDR3 comprises 19 residues. The CDR3 sequence is CASSLGDRLSLGGANVLTF. The CDR3 DNA sequence: TGCGCCAGCAGCTTGGGGGACAGGCTTTCCCTGGGGGGGGCCAACGTCCTGACTTTC.

V usage is TRBV5-1 and J usage is TRBJ2-1; D is perhaps TRBD1 or TRBD2 (5 bases each). V was shortened by 0 bases and J by 2 bases, with 9 bases between the two germline ends. The CDR3 is 15 amino acids. Per the germline V gene, CDR1 is SGHRS and CDR2 is YFSETQ. The DNA of the CDR3 is TGCGCCAGCAGCTTGGGTGGGGACCCCTACAATGAGCAGTTCTTC. As protein: CASSLGGDPYNEQFF.

Concerning this clonotype: A read error may explain this, as a much larger clone is one base away. The chain combines TRBV20-1 with TRBJ2-7; no definite D call. Per germline, CDR1 DFQATT and CDR2 SNEGSKA (reference sequence). The CDR3 runs 13 residues. Here the CDR3 reads CGAADGPAYEQYF. In DNA form, the CDR3 reads TGCGGTGCAGCTGACGGTCCAGCCTACGAGCAGTACTTC.

This clonotype came up many times. The genes are TRBV6-1 and TRBJ2-7; 12 bases are a match to TRBD1. V was pared by 6 bases and J by 5 bases, with 14 bases of the junction left unmatched. Germline-derived CDR1 and CDR2 are MNHNS and SASEGT. The CDR3 is made up of 17 amino acids. This chain's CDR3 is CASSRGSGTGGFNEQYF. The CDR3 DNA sequence: TGTGCCAGCAGCCGAGGGTCCGGGACAGGGGGCTTCAACGAGCAGTACTTC.

J is TRBJ2-3 and V is TRBV20-1; 7 bases agree with TRBD2. CDR3 length: 15 residues. The germline gives CDR1 DFQATT, CDR2 SNEGSKA (reference sequence). J gave up 0 bases and V 4 bases, and 7 bases lay outside the gene matches. The CDR3 bases are TGCAGTGCTAAAGCGGGAAGTGCTAGCACAGATACGCAGTATTTT. This encodes CSAKAGSASTDTQYF.

This clonotype appeared many times. J is TRBJ2-5 and V is TRBV7-2, with 12 nucleotides matching TRBD2. V trimming: 4 bases; J trimming: 2 bases; junction bases outside the gene matches: 2. CDR1 and CDR2 (germline): SGHTA, FQGNSA. CDR3 length: 15 residues. Written as DNA, the CDR3 is TGTGCCAGCAGCTCTAGCGGGGGGGAACAAGAGACCCAGTACTTC. Protein: CASSSSGGEQETQYF.

Concerning this clonotype itself: Possible read error: a much larger clone is one base away. The chain employs TRBV7-8 and TRBJ2-6, with D possibly being TRBD1 (5 bases). This CDR3 is 17 amino acids long. Germline V lookup: CDR1 SGHVS, CDR2 FQNEAQ. The CDR3 is CASSFVWQYSGANVRTF. CDR3 bases: TGTGCCAGCAGCTTTGTCTGGCAGTACTCTGGGGCCAACGTCCGGACTTTC.

The genes are TRBV5-1 and TRBJ2-2; D perhaps matches TRBD2 (5 bases). The CDR3 runs to 16 residues. Germline CDR1 is SGHRS and CDR2 is YFSETQ. Trimming took off 1 base at V and 4 bases at J, with 14 bases between the two ends. This chain's CDR3 is CASSLKEGGSTGELFF. The CDR3 DNA sequence: TGCGCCAGCAGCTTGAAAGAAGGAGGTAGCACCGGGGAGCTGTTTTTT.

This clonotype was detected many times. The chain links TRBV5-1 to TRBJ2-1; perhaps TRBD1 as D (5 bases). The V end was cut by 4 bases, the J end by 4 bases, with 12 bases between. CDR1 and CDR2 (germline): SGHRS, YFSETQ. This CDR3 contains 14 residues. The CDR3 bases are TGCGCCAGCAGCGCTAGACAGTTATACAATGAGCAGTTCTTC. Protein sequence: CASSARQLYNEQFF.

This clonotype was seen only a few times. The V and J genes are TRBV30 and TRBJ1-2; no reliable D call. The CDR3 extends over 13 amino acids. V shed 2 bases and J shed 2 bases, with 9 bases lying between them. Germline values: CDR1 GTSNPN, CDR2 SVGIG (reference sequence). DNA of the CDR3: TGTGCCTGGAGTCCCTCGGGGAACTATGGCTACACCTTC. Residues: CAWSPSGNYGYTF.

This clonotype was seen ten or more times. V gene TRBV12-3 or TRBV12-4 combines with J gene TRBJ1-6, with D maybe TRBD1 (6 bases). Trimming left V 5 bases short and J 3 bases short, with 14 bases between. There are 16 residues in the CDR3. The CDR3: CASSLNRASYNSPLHF. CDR3 nucleotides: TGTGCCAGCAGTCTGAACAGGGCAAGCTATAATTCACCCCTCCACTTT.

A word on this clonotype: This may arise from a read error, as a much more abundant clone is one base away. The J gene is TRBJ2-1, the V gene TRBV7-8; the match to TRBD1 covers 8 bases. The CDR3 covers 17 residues. V lost 3 bases to trimming and J lost 6 bases; unmatched junction nucleotides: 13. CDR1 is SGHVS, CDR2 FQNEAQ, per germline. The chain's CDR3 is CASSFYKPGGPRNEQFF. The CDR3, as DNA: TGTGCCAGCAGCTTCTATAAACCAGGGGGCCCTCGCAATGAGCAGTTCTTC.

With respect to this clonotype: This could be a read error, since a much larger clone is one nucleotide away. V gene TRBV18 combines with J gene TRBJ2-7, with D perhaps matching TRBD1 (6 bases). The CDR3 loop spans 14 amino acids. Trimming left V 8 bases short and J 2 bases short, with 16 bases between. Germline V gene lookup returns CDR1 KGHSH and CDR2 LQKENI. This CDR3 is CASPLRTAPYEQYF. As DNA, the CDR3 is TGTGCCAGCCCACTAAGGACAGCCCCCTACGAGCAGTACTTC.

The V gene is TRBV20-1, the J gene TRBJ1-1; D might be TRBD1 (5 bases). This CDR3 contains 15 residues. Trimming removed 4 bases from V and 3 bases from J, with 18 bases in between. Germline V lookup: CDR1 DFQATT, CDR2 SNEGSKA (reference sequence). In nucleotides, the CDR3 is TGCAGTGCTATTTGGGCAGGGAGTCCGGACACTGAAGCTTTCTTT. Its protein is CSAIWAGSPDTEAFF.

This chain links TRBV6-5 with TRBJ2-7; weak D call: TRBD2 (7 bases). Germline CDR1 and CDR2: MNHEY and SVGAGI. The germline V and J ends were trimmed by 5 bases and 11 bases, with 16 bases remaining between them. This CDR3 region has 12 residues. CDR3 region: CASSKGGGLEYF. The CDR3 DNA sequence: TGTGCCAGCAGTAAGGGGGGTGGACTAGAGTACTTC.

The chain couples TRBV20-1 to TRBJ1-5, with D unresolved. In germline, CDR1 is DFQATT, CDR2 SNEGSKA (reference sequence). V lost 3 bases to trimming and J lost 3 bases, with 9 bases between them. The CDR3 has 13 amino acids. CDR3 in DNA: TGCAGTGCTAGTATCAGATACAATCAGCCCCAGCATTTT. As protein: CSASIRYNQPQHF.

The chain links TRBV18 to TRBJ1-6, with 7 bases fitting TRBD1. Germline V lookup: CDR1 KGHSH, CDR2 LQKENI. The CDR3 totals 15 residues. J lost 8 bases, V lost 1 base, and 5 bases had no gene match. As DNA, the CDR3 is TGTGCCAGCTCACCACAAACAGGGACAGATTCACCCCTCCACTTT. Translating it yields CASSPQTGTDSPLHF.

The chain uses TRBV29-1 and TRBJ1-2; no clear D gene. Germline assignment: CDR1 SQVTM and CDR2 ANQGSEA. V gave up 3 bases and J gave up 8 bases, with 13 bases separating them. The CDR3 is made up of 12 amino acids. CDR3 sequence reads: CSVERRGIGYTF. The CDR3 nucleotides read TGCAGCGTTGAGCGGCGTGGGATCGGCTACACCTTC.

This clonotype was observed many times. J is TRBJ1-2 and V is TRBV20-1; 8 bases match TRBD1. The CDR3 contains 15 residues. The V segment lost 2 bases and the J segment 6 bases; nucleotides outside the gene matches: 11. CDR1 is DFQATT and CDR2 is SNEGSKA in the germline V gene (reference sequence). The CDR3 protein is CSARPSGGMFHGYTF. The DNA of the CDR3 is TGCAGTGCTAGACCCTCAGGGGGCATGTTCCATGGCTACACCTTC.

The chain carries TRBV7-8 and TRBJ1-5; TRBD1 might be the D (6 bases). V was shortened by 5 bases and J by 15 bases, with 20 bases between the two germline ends. The CDR3 consists of 13 residues. In germline, CDR1 is SGHVS, CDR2 FQNEAQ. CDR3 sequence: CASSRGDTYFPHF. The CDR3 DNA follows: TGTGCCAGCAGCCGAGGGGACACTTACTTTCCGCATTTT.

This clonotype was seen more than once but under ten times. This chain uses TRBV19 with TRBJ1-4, with D unclear. Per germline, CDR1 LNHDA and CDR2 SQIVND (reference sequence). V was trimmed by 5 bases and J by 8 bases, leaving 15 bases between them. The CDR3 loop spans 14 amino acids. The CDR3 loop reads CASSPQRVKEKLFF. Written as DNA, the CDR3 is TGTGCCAGTAGTCCCCAGCGTGTGAAGGAAAAACTGTTTTTT.

Worth noting for this clonotype: At one end, the junction sequence differs from germline, possibly due to a read error. The chain carries TRBV5-6 and TRBJ2-1; 9 bases line up with TRBD1. CDR3 size: 15 residues. Germline V gives CDR1 SGHDT, CDR2 YYEEEE. The CDR3 sequence: CASSPGQGFYNELFF. The CDR3 DNA reads as TGTGCCAGCAGCCCTGGACAGGGGTTCTACAATGAGCTGTTCTTC.

This sequence joins TRBV7-2 and TRBJ2-2, with a weak D call TRBD1 (6 bases). V was pared by 0 bases and J by 4 bases, with 9 bases between. There are 15 residues in the CDR3. CDR1 SGHTA and CDR2 FQGNSA come from the germline V gene. In nucleotides, the CDR3 is TGTGCCAGCAGCTTAGCGTCACAGGGCACCGGGGAGCTGTTTTTT. It translates to CASSLASQGTGELFF.

Remarks on this clonotype: A much more abundant neighbour one base away suggests this may be a read error. This chain links TRBV6-5 with TRBJ1-2; 7 nucleotides match TRBD1. The germline gives CDR1 MNHEY, CDR2 SVGAGI. The CDR3 runs to 14 residues. CDR3 residues: CANSPNRQGYGYTF. The CDR3 nucleotides read TGTGCCAACAGTCCGAACCGACAGGGTTATGGCTACACCTTC.